The sequence of this TCR beta chain was determined in a study of T cell responses to AZD1222 COVID-19 vaccine (dated by TCRdb to the early 2020s). With regard to the full study: Because spike-specific TCR depth and breadth did not differ between the two schedules, AZD1222 recipients who got a second dose at roughly 4 weeks were pooled with those who got a second dose at roughly 12 weeks. A total of 233 trial participants underwent TCR sequencing, of whom 207 had received two doses of AZD1222 and about 25 had received two doses of the MenACWY control vaccine. Trial participants were enrolled by age into 18-55, 56-69 and 70-plus year subgroups, with approximately 150, 28 and 58 TCR-sequenced participants respectively. Broader findings and caveats from the paper: The 56-69-year group was small, and its depth increase did not reach significance, likely because of low power. Most participants were white British and females outnumbered males, and the authors suggested that clonal diversity may have been underestimated. Nearly half of unique spike-specific TCRs reportedly recognized epitopes outside regions mutated in the B.1.351 and B.1.1.7 variants. Conclusions about previously exposed vaccinees are limited because only six or seven AZD1222 recipients were SARS-CoV-2 seropositive at baseline. After two AZD1222 doses, spike-specific TCR breadth and depth were significantly higher than at day 0 and than in MenACWY recipients. Vaccine-associated CD4 TCRs spanned the whole spike protein, with dominant responses in regions 160-218 and 743-854. Because no day 14 peak-response samples were available, repertoires were characterized only after the peak T cell response.

The CDR3 regions of human TCRbeta chains were analyzed by immunosequencing. Processing in the source paper ran as follows. TCRs in the repertoires were matched against a reference library of SARS-CoV-2-specific TCRs that had been generated with the MIRA antigen-specificity platform. Breadth meant the fraction of unique TCRs that were SARS-CoV-2-associated, whereas depth meant the fraction of total T cells that were SARS-CoV-2-associated. Using the MIRA data, each spike-specific TCR was mapped to the spike region that the TCR reacts to and placed in a CD4 or CD8 class. Log10-transformed breadth and depth values were compared by one-way ANOVA with Sidak's multiple comparisons tests. TCRdb carries this immuneACCESS record with in-frame sequences only. Its versions omit some clonotypes, under half of them owing to an unresolved V gene in the studies checked, with the rest unexplained. The V and J calls and the clone size are those of that table, but D and trimming were determined from the DNA. This sample comprises some 150,000 clones, about nine tenths of them detected only once. The ten largest make up approximately 4.8% of the sample.

V loses 4 bases of germline sequence and J loses 6 bases, and the interval between the two ends is 15 bases. Reading the germline V gene gives CDR1 MGHRA and CDR2 YSYEKL. The CDR3 numbers 14 residues from cysteine through phenylalanine. The only DNA kept is the CDR3, 42 bases in frame from the first base. With respect to this clone: No antigen is known for it. No base quality information exists; no much larger clone differs at one position.

Explained via the paper, the time point label denotes: baseline before first vaccination. Vaccinee samples were obtained from the UK trials COV001 and COV002, which included a single-blind randomized controlled phase 2/3 trial of AZD1222 (ChAdOx1 nCoV-19) in healthy adults. Trial participant PBMC samples were collected at day 0 and day 28 after the second dose for TCRbeta chain sequencing. This specimen consisted of peripheral blood, obtained on day 0 of AZD1222 vaccination. This sequence uses TRBV4-1 and TRBJ1-2; matching of 6 bases hints at TRBD1 as the D gene. This TCR derives from an adult in good health. The CDR3 amino acid sequence is: CASSPGQSLNGYTF. The nucleotide sequence reads as follows: TGCGCCAGCAGCCCAGGACAGTCCCTAAATGGCTACACCTTC.